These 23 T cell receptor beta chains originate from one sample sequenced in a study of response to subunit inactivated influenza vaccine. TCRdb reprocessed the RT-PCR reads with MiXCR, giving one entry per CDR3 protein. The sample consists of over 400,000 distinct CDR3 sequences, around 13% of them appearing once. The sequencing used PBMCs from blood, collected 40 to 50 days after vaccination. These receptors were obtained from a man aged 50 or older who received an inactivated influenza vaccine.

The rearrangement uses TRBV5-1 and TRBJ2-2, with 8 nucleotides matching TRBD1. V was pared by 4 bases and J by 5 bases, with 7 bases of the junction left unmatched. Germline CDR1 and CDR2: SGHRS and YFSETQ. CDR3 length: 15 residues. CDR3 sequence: CASSPHRGRTGELFF. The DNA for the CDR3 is TGCGCCAGCAGCCCACACAGGGGGAGGACCGGGGAGCTGTTTTTT.

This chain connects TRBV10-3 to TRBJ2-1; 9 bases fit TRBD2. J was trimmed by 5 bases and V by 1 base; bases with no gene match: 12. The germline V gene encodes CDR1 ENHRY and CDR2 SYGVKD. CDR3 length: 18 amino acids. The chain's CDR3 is CAISEFWNTGTSNNEQFF. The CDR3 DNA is TGTGCCATCAGTGAGTTTTGGAATACCGGGACTAGCAACAATGAGCAGTTCTTC.

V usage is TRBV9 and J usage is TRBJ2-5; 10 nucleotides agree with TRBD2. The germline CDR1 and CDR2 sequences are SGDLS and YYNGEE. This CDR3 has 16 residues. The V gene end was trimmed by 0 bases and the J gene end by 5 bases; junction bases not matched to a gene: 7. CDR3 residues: CASSVVGSGRGETQYF. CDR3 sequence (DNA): TGTGCCAGCAGCGTAGTGGGGAGCGGGAGGGGTGAGACCCAGTACTTC.

CDR3 DNA: TGCGCCAGCAGCGAGACAGGGTATGCGGAGAGCTACACCTTC. Translation gives CASSETGYAESYTF. This chain uses TRBV5-1 with TRBJ1-2; TRBD1 matches 7 bases. The length of the CDR3 is 14 residues. From germline, CDR1 is SGHRS and CDR2 YFSETQ. V dropped 4 bases and J dropped 9; count of bases not matched to a gene: 12.

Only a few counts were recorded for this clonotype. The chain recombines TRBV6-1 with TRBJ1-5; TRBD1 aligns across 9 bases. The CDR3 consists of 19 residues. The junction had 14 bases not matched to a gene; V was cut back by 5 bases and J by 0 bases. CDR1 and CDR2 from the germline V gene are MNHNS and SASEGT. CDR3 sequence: CASSLTLRTGVNSNQPQHF. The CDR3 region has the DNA TGTGCCAGCAGTCTCACCCTTCGGACAGGGGTTAATAGCAATCAGCCCCAGCATTTT.

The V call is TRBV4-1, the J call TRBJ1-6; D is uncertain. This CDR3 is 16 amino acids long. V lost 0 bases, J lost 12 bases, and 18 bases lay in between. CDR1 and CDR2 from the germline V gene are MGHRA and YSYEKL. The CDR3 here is CASSQDNTVGGRPLHF. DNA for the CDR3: TGCGCCAGCAGCCAAGATAATACGGTGGGCGGAAGACCCCTCCACTTT.

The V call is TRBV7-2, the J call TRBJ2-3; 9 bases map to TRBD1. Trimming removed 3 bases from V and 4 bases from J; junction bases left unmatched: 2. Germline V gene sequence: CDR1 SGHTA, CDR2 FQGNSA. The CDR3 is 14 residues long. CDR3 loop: CASSLRTGADTQYF. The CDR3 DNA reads TGTGCCAGCAGCTTGCGGACAGGGGCAGATACGCAGTATTTT.

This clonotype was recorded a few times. CDR3 nucleotide sequence: TGCGCCAGCAGCTTATCAGCGGGAGTGGAGACCCAGTACTTC. This codes for CASSLSAGVETQYF. The chain is built from TRBV4-3 and TRBJ2-5; 8 bases line up with TRBD2. This CDR3 spans 14 amino acids. Germline V gene lookup returns CDR1 LGHNA and CDR2 YSLEER. V was clipped by 5 bases and J by 5 bases; unmatched bases: 7.

The CDR3, as DNA: TGTGCCAGCACCCTGGGGGCAGAGTCTAGCACAGATACGCAGTATTTT. Protein product: CASTLGAESSTDTQYF. The rearrangement joins TRBV28 to TRBJ2-3, with D possibly being TRBD1 (6 bases). Trimming stripped 7 bases from V and 0 bases from J, with 17 bases between. CDR3 length: 16 residues. Germline lookup yields CDR1 MDHEN and CDR2 SYDVKM.

The CDR3 sequence: CASTNRTDTQYF. CDR3 DNA: TGTGCCAGCACCAATAGAACAGATACGCAGTATTTT. The chain joins TRBV7-9 to TRBJ2-3; D call uncertain. Germline V gene lookup returns CDR1 SEHNR and CDR2 FQNEAQ (reference sequence). The length of the CDR3 is 12 residues. The V end was cut by 7 bases, the J end by 3 bases, with 8 bases between.

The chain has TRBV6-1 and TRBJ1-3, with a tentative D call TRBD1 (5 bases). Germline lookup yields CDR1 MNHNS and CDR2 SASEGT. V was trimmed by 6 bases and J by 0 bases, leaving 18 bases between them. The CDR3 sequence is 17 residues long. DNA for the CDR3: TGTGCCAGCAGGTCAGCCCTACAGGTATTCTCTGGAAACACCATATATTTT. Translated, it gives CASRSALQVFSGNTIYF.

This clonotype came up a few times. CDR3 residues: CASSSTLAGGPYEQYF. The CDR3 bases are TGTGCCAGCAGTTCTACCCTAGCGGGAGGGCCTTACGAGCAGTACTTC. The chain links TRBV28 to TRBJ2-7; TRBD2 matches 12 bases. This CDR3 has 16 amino acids. After removal of 4 bases from V and 4 bases from J, the junction contained 8 bases not matched to a gene. Looked up from germline, CDR1 is MDHEN and CDR2 is SYDVKM.

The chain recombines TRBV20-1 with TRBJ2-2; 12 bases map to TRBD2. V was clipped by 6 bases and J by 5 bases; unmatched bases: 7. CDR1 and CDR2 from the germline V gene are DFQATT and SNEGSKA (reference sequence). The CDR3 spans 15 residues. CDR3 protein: CSAPLAGGGTGELFF. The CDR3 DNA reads TGCAGTGCCCCACTAGCGGGGGGAGGGACCGGGGAGCTGTTTTTT.

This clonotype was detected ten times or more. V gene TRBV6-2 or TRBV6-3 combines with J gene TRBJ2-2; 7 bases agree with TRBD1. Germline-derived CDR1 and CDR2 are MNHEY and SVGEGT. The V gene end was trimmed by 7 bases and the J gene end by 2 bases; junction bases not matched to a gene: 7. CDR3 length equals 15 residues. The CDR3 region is CASNQDRPNTGELFF. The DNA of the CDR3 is TGTGCCAGCAACCAGGACAGGCCAAACACCGGGGAGCTGTTTTTT.

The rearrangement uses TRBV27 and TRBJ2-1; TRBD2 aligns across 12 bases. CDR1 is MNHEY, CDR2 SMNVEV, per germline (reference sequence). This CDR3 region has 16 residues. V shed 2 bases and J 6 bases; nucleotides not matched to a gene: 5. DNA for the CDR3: TGTGCCAGCAGTTTACTAGCGGGAGGGTCACTCAATGAGCAGTTCTTC. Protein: CASSLLAGGSLNEQFF.

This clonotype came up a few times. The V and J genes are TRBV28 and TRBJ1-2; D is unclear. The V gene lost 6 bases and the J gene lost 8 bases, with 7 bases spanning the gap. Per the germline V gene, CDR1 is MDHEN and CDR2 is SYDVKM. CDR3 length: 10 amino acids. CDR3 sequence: CASSQVGYTF. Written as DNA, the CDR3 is TGTGCCAGCAGCCAGGTCGGCTACACCTTC.

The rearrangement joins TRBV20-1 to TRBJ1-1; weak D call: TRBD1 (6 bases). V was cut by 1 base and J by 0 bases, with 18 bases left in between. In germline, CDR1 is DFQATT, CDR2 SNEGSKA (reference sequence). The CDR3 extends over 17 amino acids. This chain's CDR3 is CSARVNTYTGMNTEAFF. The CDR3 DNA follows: TGCAGTGCTAGAGTTAACACATATACAGGGATGAACACTGAAGCTTTCTTT.

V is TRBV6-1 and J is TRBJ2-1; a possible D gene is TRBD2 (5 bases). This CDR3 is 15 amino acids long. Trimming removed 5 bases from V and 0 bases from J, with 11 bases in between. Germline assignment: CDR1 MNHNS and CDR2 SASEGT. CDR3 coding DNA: TGTGCCAGCAGTCGAGCGGCGAACTCCTACAATGAGCAGTTCTTC. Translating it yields CASSRAANSYNEQFF.

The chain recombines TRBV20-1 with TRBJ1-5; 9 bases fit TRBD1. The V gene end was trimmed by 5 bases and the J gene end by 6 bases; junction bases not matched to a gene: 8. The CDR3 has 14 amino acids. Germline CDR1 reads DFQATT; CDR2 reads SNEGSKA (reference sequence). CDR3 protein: CSAATGGISQPQHF. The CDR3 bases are TGCAGTGCTGCGACAGGGGGAATTAGTCAGCCCCAGCATTTT.

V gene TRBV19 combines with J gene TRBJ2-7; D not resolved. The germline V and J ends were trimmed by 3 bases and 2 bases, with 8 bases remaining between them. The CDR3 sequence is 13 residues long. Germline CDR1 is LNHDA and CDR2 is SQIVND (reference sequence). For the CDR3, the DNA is TGTGCCAGTAGTATGGGCAATACCTACGAGCAGTACTTC. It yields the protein CASSMGNTYEQYF. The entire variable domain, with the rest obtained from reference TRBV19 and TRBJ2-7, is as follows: DGGITQSPKYLFRKEGQNVTLSCEQNLNHDAMYWYRQDPGQGLRLIYYSQIVNDFQKGDIAEGYSVSREKKESFPLTVTSAQKNPTAFYLCASSMGNTYEQYFGPGTRLTVT.

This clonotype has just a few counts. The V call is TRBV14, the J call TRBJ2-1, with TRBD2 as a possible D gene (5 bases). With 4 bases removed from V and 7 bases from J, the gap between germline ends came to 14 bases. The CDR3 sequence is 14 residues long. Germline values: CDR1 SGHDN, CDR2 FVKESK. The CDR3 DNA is TGTGCCAGCAGCCGCTTCCTTTCGGGGAATGAGCAGTTCTTC. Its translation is CASSRFLSGNEQFF.

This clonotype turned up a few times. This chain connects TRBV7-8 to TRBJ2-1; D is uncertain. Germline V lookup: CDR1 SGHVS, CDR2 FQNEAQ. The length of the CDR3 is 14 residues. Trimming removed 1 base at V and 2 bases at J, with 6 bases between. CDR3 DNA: TGTGCCAGCAGCTTAGTTACGCCCTACAATGAGCAGTTCTTC. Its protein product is CASSLVTPYNEQFF.

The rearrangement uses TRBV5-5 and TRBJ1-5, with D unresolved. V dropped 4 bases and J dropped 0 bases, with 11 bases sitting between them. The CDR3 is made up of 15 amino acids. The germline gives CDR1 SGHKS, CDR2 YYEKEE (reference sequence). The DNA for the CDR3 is TGTGCCAGCAGCGCGAGACCAAATAGCAATCAGCCCCAGCATTTT. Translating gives CASSARPNSNQPQHF.